Below, 6 T cell receptor beta chains from the same sample are listed, as sequenced in a study of blood T cell repertoires in COVID-19. Libraries were prepared by immunoSEQ multiplex PCR; TCRdb keeps only in-frame clonotypes and omits some of them. The data hold about 290,000 clones, with about nine tenths observed a single time. What was sequenced was PBMCs or T cells enriched from blood (not recorded which). These receptors were taken from a woman in her thirties or forties who had recovered from COVID-19.

V gene TRBV10-3 combines with J gene TRBJ1-4; the match to TRBD1 covers 9 bases. J was trimmed by 3 bases and V by 5 bases; bases with no gene match: 1. This CDR3 region has 14 residues. The germline V gene has CDR1 ENHRY and CDR2 SYGVKD. The CDR3 DNA reads as TGTGCCATCAGTCGGGACAGGGCTAATGAAAAACTGTTTTTT. Translation gives CAISRDRANEKLFF.

This clone was observed once. V gene TRBV27 combines with J gene TRBJ2-2; 7 bases fit TRBD2. Trimming removed 3 bases from V and 5 bases from J; junction bases left unmatched: 9. Germline V gene sequence: CDR1 MNHEY, CDR2 SMNVEV (reference sequence). CDR3 length equals 16 residues. The CDR3 sequence is CASSFLSPGRTGELFF. The DNA of the CDR3 is TGTGCCAGCAGTTTCCTATCTCCCGGGAGGACCGGGGAGCTGTTTTTT.

The gene calls are TRBV7-6 and TRBJ1-4; 9 nucleotides match TRBD1. J was trimmed by 4 bases and V by 5 bases; bases with no gene match: 2. Per the germline V gene, CDR1 is SGHVS and CDR2 is FNYEAQ. This CDR3 contains 14 residues. The CDR3 nucleotides are TGTGCCAGCAGCGCGGGACAGGGTAATGAAAAACTGTTTTTT. Translated, it gives CASSAGQGNEKLFF.

The chain links TRBV6-2 or TRBV6-3 to TRBJ1-4; 8 bases map to TRBD1. The CDR3 spans 14 residues. V lost 6 bases, J lost 8 bases, and 8 bases stayed unmatched. Germline V lookup: CDR1 MNHEY, CDR2 SVGEGT. CDR3: CASSTGQGVEKLFF. CDR3 in DNA: TGTGCCAGCAGCACCGGACAGGGTGTCGAAAAACTGTTTTTT.

This rearrangement joins TRBV19 to TRBJ1-2; TRBD1 aligns across 7 bases. V shed 4 bases, J shed 5 bases, and the junction held 7 bases outside the gene matches. CDR3 length: 14 amino acids. Germline CDR1 and CDR2: LNHDA and SQIVND (reference sequence). CDR3 coding DNA: TGTGCCAGTAGTACCCTAGGGACAGTGTATGGCTACACCTTC. This codes for CASSTLGTVYGYTF.

This clone was detected only a few times. The rearrangement links TRBV18 to TRBJ1-1; the D is unclear. Germline assignment: CDR1 KGHSH and CDR2 LQKENI. The CDR3 consists of 16 residues. The ends were cut back, 1 base at V and 4 bases at J, with 16 bases in the middle. In nucleotides, the CDR3 is TGTGCCAGCTCACCACGTGTGGCGGGATCTTCCACTGAAGCTTTCTTT. As protein: CASSPRVAGSSTEAFF.